Sequencing of this TCR beta chain was carried out in a study of identical twins. The CDR3 is 18 amino acids. V was clipped by 1 base and J by 10 bases; unmatched bases: 16. The germline CDR1 and CDR2 sequences are SGHDN and FVKESK. TCRdb processed the 5' RACE reads anew with MiXCR; each CDR3 protein has one entry. The sample has around 480,000 distinct CDR3 sequences, around 15% seen once. The sample was also linked to a second study, of yellow fever vaccine responses in identical twins.

This sequence originates from a woman between 18 and 30 years old in good health. The source material was CD4+ T cells sorted from blood. The chain couples TRBV14 to TRBJ2-1; TRBD2 agrees at 10 bases. The CDR3 spells CASSQVPASGGGVGEQFF. In DNA form, the CDR3 reads TGTGCCAGCAGCCAAGTTCCGGCTAGCGGGGGAGGGGTCGGCGAGCAGTTCTTC.